This record looks at one TCR beta chain sequence and its context. What it binds is unknown. The junction differs from germline at one of its ends, possibly a read error. The sample originates from a study of tumor-infiltrating lymphocytes in primary liver carcinoma. Study-level findings and limits: Compared with blood, tumor repertoires held significantly more in their top 250 clones.

TCR beta cDNA was prepared out of roughly 490 ng total RNA by means of a constant-region primer. It was through three nested multiplex PCR rounds of slightly modified ARM-PCR that TCR beta libraries arose. PCR rounds one and two used TRBV1-TRBV30 forward primers with a C-beta reverse primer for about 11 cycles each. TCRdb independently ran MiXCR on the multiplex PCR reads; one entry per CDR3 protein. Of approximately 310,000 distinct CDR3 sequences in the sample, more than 55% were seen once. The source of the blood RNA was unsorted whole blood, and germline DNA was extracted as well. The CDR3 totals 14 residues. Germline V gene lookup returns CDR1 MDHEN and CDR2 SYDVKM.

Input material: peripheral blood. This clonotype was sampled from a man between 35 and 55 years old with primary liver carcinoma and hepatitis B virus infection. V is TRBV28 and J is TRBJ1-6; TRBD1 aligns across 8 bases. Here the CDR3 reads CASSPRTGRSLLHF. CDR3 DNA: TGTGCCAGCAGTCCCCGGACAGGGCGATCACTCCTCCACTTT.